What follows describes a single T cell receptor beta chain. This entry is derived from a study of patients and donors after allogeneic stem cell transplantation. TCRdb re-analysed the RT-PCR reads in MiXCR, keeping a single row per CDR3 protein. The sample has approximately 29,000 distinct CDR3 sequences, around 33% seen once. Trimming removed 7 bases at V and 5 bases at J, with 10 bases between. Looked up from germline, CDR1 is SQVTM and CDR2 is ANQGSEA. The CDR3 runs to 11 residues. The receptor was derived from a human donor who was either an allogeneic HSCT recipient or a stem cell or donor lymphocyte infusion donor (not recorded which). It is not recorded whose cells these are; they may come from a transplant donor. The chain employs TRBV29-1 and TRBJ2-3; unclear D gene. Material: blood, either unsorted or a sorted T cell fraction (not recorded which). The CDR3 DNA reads TGCAGCGGACGAAACAGAGATACGCAGTATTTT. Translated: CSGRNRDTQYF.